These 32 T cell receptor beta chains share one sample of origin, sequenced in a study of shared T cell receptors in the human thymus. This table comes from immunoSEQ multiplex PCR, and its TCRdb copy is limited to in-frame clones, with some not included. The table lists 630,000 or so clones, approximately 89% of them singletons. This same sample was also taken into another study, of human thymus T cells.

The sequencing sample was made of thymocytes. The source of these receptors is a boy in the first two years of life with a congenital heart defect.

This clone was observed a few times. The sample carries other DNA sequences with the same CDR3. The V and J genes are TRBV19 and TRBJ1-1; D is possibly TRBD1 (6 bases). Looked up from germline, CDR1 is LNHDA and CDR2 is SQIVND (reference sequence). This CDR3 spans 13 amino acids. Between the trimmed V and J ends, which lost 6 bases and 4 bases, there was a span of 12 bases. CDR3 coding DNA: TGTGCCAGTAGGATACAGGGCAGCACTGAAGCTTTCTTT. Its protein product is CASRIQGSTEAFF.

The rearrangement joins TRBV28 to TRBJ1-5; 7 bases agree with TRBD1. The germline gives CDR1 MDHEN, CDR2 SYDVKM. This CDR3 has 15 residues. The V segment lost 7 bases and the J segment 0 bases; nucleotides outside the gene matches: 6. The CDR3 region is CASTRDRFSNQPQHF. The CDR3, as DNA: TGTGCCAGCACCCGGGACAGATTTAGCAATCAGCCCCAGCATTTT.

The chain links TRBV15 to TRBJ2-7; tentative D call: TRBD1 (6 bases). This CDR3 comprises 19 residues. Germline CDR1 is LNHNV and CDR2 is YYDKDF (reference sequence). V lost 0 bases and J 2 bases, leaving 23 bases between the germline ends. DNA of the CDR3: TGTGCCACCAGCAGAGACCGCCAGGGATACAGGGTTCTGACCTACGAGCAGTACTTC. Translation: CATSRDRQGYRVLTYEQYF. The variable domain in full, with the rest retrieved from reference TRBV15 and TRBJ2-7, is DAMVIQNPRYQVTQFGKPVTLSCSQTLNHNVMYWYQQKSSQAPKLLFHYYDKDFNNEADTPDNFQSRRPNTSFCFLDIRSPGLGDTAMYLCATSRDRQGYRVLTYEQYFGPGTRLTVT.

In DNA form, the CDR3 reads TGTGCCAGCAGTGATGTCTCTAGCGGGGGGAGGGAGCAGTACTTC. Its protein is CASSDVSSGGREQYF. The chain employs TRBV6-4 and TRBJ2-7; 11 nucleotides line up with TRBD2. In germline, CDR1 is MRHNA, CDR2 SNTAGT. The trim removed 3 bases at V and 7 bases at J, leaving 8 bases unmatched. The CDR3 runs 15 residues.

This clone is a singleton in its sample. The chain has TRBV28 and TRBJ2-1; TRBD2 aligns across 9 bases. The CDR3 has 17 amino acids. The V gene end was trimmed by 4 bases and the J gene end by 7 bases; junction bases not matched to a gene: 14. The germline CDR1 and CDR2 sequences are MDHEN and SYDVKM. CDR3 in DNA: TGTGCCAGCAGTTCATCCCGCCGGCGGGGGGGCCCTAATGAGCAGTTCTTC. The encoded protein is CASSSSRRRGGPNEQFF.

This chain joins TRBV30 and TRBJ1-2; the D is unclear. With 2 bases removed from V and 8 bases from J, the gap between germline ends came to 12 bases. Germline V gives CDR1 GTSNPN, CDR2 SVGIG (reference sequence). The CDR3 totals 12 residues. The CDR3 coding sequence is TGTGCCTGGAGTAAGGAGCATCGAGGCTACACCTTC. It codes for CAWSKEHRGYTF.

The rearrangement joins TRBV28 to TRBJ2-1; 10 nucleotides match TRBD1. After removal of 6 bases from V and 6 bases from J, the junction contained 2 bases not matched to a gene. CDR3 length: 13 residues. The germline gives CDR1 MDHEN, CDR2 SYDVKM. CDR3 sequence: CASSGTGVNEQFF. CDR3 nucleotide sequence: TGTGCCAGCAGCGGGACAGGGGTCAATGAGCAGTTCTTC.

The chain has TRBV4-3 and TRBJ2-3; D might be TRBD2 (6 bases). This CDR3 is 17 amino acids long. V gave up 4 bases and J gave up 2 bases, with 19 bases separating them. Germline assignment: CDR1 LGHNA and CDR2 YSLEER. CDR3 nucleotide sequence: TGCGCCAGCAGCCTTGACGCCGGGACTCTTCTCACAGATACGCAGTATTTT. It codes for CASSLDAGTLLTDTQYF.

About this clone itself: The junction differs from germline at one of its ends, possibly a read error. DNA for the CDR3: TGTGCCAGCAGACGGGTCTCCCCCGGCGAGCTGTTTTTT. Its translation: CASRRVSPGELFF. This chain joins TRBV7-9 and TRBJ2-2; the D is unclear. The CDR3 is 13 residues long. Germline V gene data show CDR1 as SEHNR and CDR2 as FQNEAQ (reference sequence).

The chain joins TRBV7-9 to TRBJ2-1, with 11 bases matching TRBD2. In germline, CDR1 is SEHNR, CDR2 FQNEAQ (reference sequence). V dropped 4 bases and J dropped 3; count of bases not matched to a gene: 2. The CDR3 loop spans 15 amino acids. The CDR3, as DNA: TGTGCCAGCAGCTCCGGGACTAGCGGCTACAATGAGCAGTTCTTC. It codes for CASSSGTSGYNEQFF. Filled out from reference TRBV7-9 and TRBJ2-1, the complete variable domain reads DTGVSQNPRHKITKRGQNVTFRCDPISEHNRLYWYRQTLGQGPEFLTYFQNEAQLEKSRLLSDRFSAERPKGSFSTLEIQRTEQGDSAMYLCASSSGTSGYNEQFFGPGTRLTVL.

This chain joins TRBV29-1 and TRBJ2-7; possible D gene TRBD1, 5 bases. This CDR3 contains 14 residues. Germline V gene sequence: CDR1 SQVTM, CDR2 ANQGSEA. Trimming left V 6 bases short and J 0 bases short, with 15 bases between. CDR3 in DNA: TGCAGCGTCATACTCATGGACATCTCCTACGAGCAGTACTTC. Its translation: CSVILMDISYEQYF.

This rearrangement joins TRBV5-1 to TRBJ1-1; maybe TRBD1 (5 bases). This CDR3 has 13 residues. Germline CDR1 is SGHRS and CDR2 is YFSETQ. Trimming stripped 7 bases from V and 3 bases from J, with 13 bases between. CDR3 protein: CASSDGGDTEAFF. The DNA for the CDR3 is TGCGCCAGCTCTGACGGGGGGGACACTGAAGCTTTCTTT.

Worth noting for this clone: One end of the junction varies from germline; a read error may be responsible. The chain links TRBV4-3 to TRBJ2-1; tentatively, D is TRBD1 (6 bases). Germline loops: CDR1 LGHNA, CDR2 YSLEER. The CDR3 spans 18 residues. The CDR3 here is CASRQGLPEAGAYNEQFF. Written as DNA, the CDR3 is TGCGCCAGCAGGCAAGGCCTCCCCGAGGCAGGGGCCTACAATGAGCAGTTCTTC.

This clone appeared a few times. The CDR3 spells CASSGSGGAYEQYF. The CDR3 nucleotides read TGTGCCAGCAGTGGTAGCGGGGGGGCCTACGAGCAGTACTTC. The gene calls are TRBV27 and TRBJ2-7; TRBD2 aligns across 11 bases. V dropped 5 bases and J dropped 2; count of bases not matched to a gene: 2. CDR3 length equals 14 residues. Germline CDR1 MNHEY, CDR2 SMNVEV (reference sequence).

The chain employs TRBV19 and TRBJ2-7; D not resolved. This CDR3 comprises 13 residues. Between the trimmed V and J ends, which lost 3 bases and 3 bases, there was a span of 9 bases. Germline V gene sequence: CDR1 LNHDA, CDR2 SQIVND (reference sequence). For the CDR3, the DNA is TGTGCCAGTAGTATCCGTCGGAGCTACGAGCAGTACTTC. It encodes CASSIRRSYEQYF. The variable domain in full, with the rest retrieved from reference TRBV19 and TRBJ2-7, is DGGITQSPKYLFRKEGQNVTLSCEQNLNHDAMYWYRQDPGQGLRLIYYSQIVNDFQKGDIAEGYSVSREKKESFPLTVTSAQKNPTAFYLCASSIRRSYEQYFGPGTRLTVT.

In regard to this clone: This same CDR3 is encoded by further DNA sequences in the sample. V usage is TRBV28 and J usage is TRBJ1-5, with D unclear. The ends were cut back, 5 bases at V and 0 bases at J, with 5 bases in the middle. CDR3 size: 13 residues. The germline CDR1 and CDR2 sequences are MDHEN and SYDVKM. The CDR3 spells CASSPYSNQPQHF. The CDR3 DNA follows: TGTGCCAGCAGTCCCTATAGCAATCAGCCCCAGCATTTT.

The chain joins TRBV6-5 to TRBJ2-5; D may be TRBD2 (6 bases). The CDR3 is 15 residues long. The germline V gene encodes CDR1 MNHEY and CDR2 SVGAGI. V lost 2 bases to trimming and J lost 4 bases, with 14 bases between them. The CDR3 reads CASSYKRAGGETQYF. The CDR3 region has the DNA TGTGCCAGCAGTTACAAAAGAGCGGGCGGAGAGACCCAGTACTTC.

This clone was seen more than once but under ten times. The chain employs TRBV4-3 and TRBJ2-3; 10 nucleotides line up with TRBD2. From germline, CDR1 is LGHNA and CDR2 YSLEER. Germline trimming cut 0 bases from V and 7 bases from J; bases unmatched to any gene: 22. This CDR3 is built from 21 residues. The chain's CDR3 is CASSQDSRASGGLGATHTQYF. In DNA, the CDR3 is TGCGCCAGCAGCCAAGATTCCAGGGCTAGCGGGGGCCTGGGGGCTACGCATACGCAGTATTTT.

The chain has TRBV5-6 and TRBJ2-7; 10 bases line up with TRBD1. CDR3 size: 19 residues. From germline, CDR1 is SGHDT and CDR2 YYEEEE. J lost 0 bases, V lost 3 bases, and 15 bases had no gene match. The CDR3, as DNA: TGTGCCAGCAGCTCCACCGGGACAGGGGCTAATCCCCCCTCCTACGAGCAGTACTTC. Amino acids: CASSSTGTGANPPSYEQYF. The entire variable domain, with the rest obtained from reference TRBV5-6 and TRBJ2-7, is as follows: DAGVTQSPTHLIKTRGQQVTLRCSPKSGHDTVSWYQQALGQGPQFIFQYYEEEERQRGNFPDRFSGHQFPNYSSELNVNALLLGDSALYLCASSSTGTGANPPSYEQYFGPGTRLTVT.

On this clone itself: A read error may produce the germline difference seen at one junction end. Distinct nucleotide sequences in the sample also encode this CDR3. The chain couples TRBV5-6 to TRBJ1-6; a weak D match, TRBD1 (6 bases). CDR1 and CDR2 from the germline V gene are SGHDT and YYEEEE. The CDR3 runs 15 residues. The DNA for the CDR3 is TGTGCCAGCAGACCAGGGGTTTGGGATAATTCCCCCCTCCACTTT. This sequence encodes CASRPGVWDNSPLHF.

As DNA, the CDR3 is TGTGCCAGCAGCTTAGAAGGCCGGGACAGGGGCTACAATGAGCAGTTCTTC. It translates to CASSLEGRDRGYNEQFF. The rearrangement uses TRBV11-2 and TRBJ2-1; 10 bases are shared with TRBD1. The CDR3 totals 17 residues. V trimming: 0 bases; J trimming: 3 bases; junction bases outside the gene matches: 5. Per the germline V gene, CDR1 is SGHAT and CDR2 is FQNNGV.

The V and J genes are TRBV7-9 and TRBJ1-2; no clear D gene. The CDR3 length is 12 residues. In germline, CDR1 is SEHNR, CDR2 FQNEAQ (reference sequence). V lost 2 bases to trimming and J lost 6 bases, with 7 bases between them. This CDR3 reads CASSLSRDGYTF. CDR3 DNA: TGTGCCAGCAGCTTATCCCGTGATGGCTACACCTTC. The variable domain in full, with the rest retrieved from reference TRBV7-9 and TRBJ1-2, is DTGVSQNPRHKITKRGQNVTFRCDPISEHNRLYWYRQTLGQGPEFLTYFQNEAQLEKSRLLSDRFSAERPKGSFSTLEIQRTEQGDSAMYLCASSLSRDGYTFGSGTRLTVV.

This clone was detected a few times. The chain has TRBV6-1 and TRBJ2-2; D perhaps matches TRBD1 (6 bases). CDR3 size: 15 residues. Trimming stripped 7 bases from V and 3 bases from J, with 15 bases between. In germline, CDR1 is MNHNS, CDR2 SASEGT. CDR3 sequence (DNA): TGTGCCAGCAATACAGGGCCTCTTGACACCGGGGAGCTGTTTTTT. This sequence encodes CASNTGPLDTGELFF.

In its sample, this clone was seen once. V usage is TRBV28 and J usage is TRBJ1-5; D is perhaps TRBD1 (5 bases). The CDR3 contains 15 residues. CDR1 and CDR2 (germline): MDHEN, SYDVKM. Trimming took 0 bases from V and 2 from J, leaving 8 bases between them. DNA for the CDR3: TGTGCCAGCAGTTTATGGGGGGAGGGCAATCAGCCCCAGCATTTT. It yields the protein CASSLWGEGNQPQHF.

This chain uses TRBV28 with TRBJ2-7; TRBD2 is a possible D gene (6 bases). Per the germline V gene, CDR1 is MDHEN and CDR2 is SYDVKM. This CDR3 comprises 14 residues. Trimming shortened V by 5 bases and J by 5 bases, and 16 bases separated the two germline ends. This CDR3 reads CASSPPGRRNEQYF. CDR3 nucleotide sequence: TGTGCCAGCAGTCCCCCGGGGAGGAGGAACGAGCAGTACTTC.

The chain is built from TRBV7-8 and TRBJ2-7; 8 bases align to TRBD1. The CDR3 is made up of 13 amino acids. The J segment lost 9 bases and the V segment lost 2 bases, leaving 6 bases of the junction unmatched. Germline V lookup: CDR1 SGHVS, CDR2 FQNEAQ. Here the CDR3 DNA reads TGTGCCAGCAGCTTAAAGACAGGGGCCTCGCAGTACTTC. Protein sequence: CASSLKTGASQYF.

CDR3 protein: CASSLNDRGFQETQYF. CDR3 DNA sequence: TGTGCCAGCAGCTTAAATGACAGGGGGTTCCAAGAGACCCAGTACTTC. J is TRBJ2-5 and V is TRBV11-1, with TRBD1 matching 9 bases. The junction had 5 bases not matched to a gene; V was cut back by 2 bases and J by 1 base. The germline V gene encodes CDR1 SGHAT and CDR2 FQDESV (reference sequence). This CDR3 has 16 amino acids.

V gene TRBV4-3 combines with J gene TRBJ1-2, with 9 bases matching TRBD1. The V segment lost 0 bases and the J segment 4 bases; nucleotides outside the gene matches: 15. In germline, CDR1 is LGHNA, CDR2 YSLEER. The CDR3 is 19 residues long. The CDR3 protein is CASSQEVTQPGQGSYGYTF. The DNA of the CDR3 is TGCGCCAGCAGCCAAGAGGTCACCCAACCGGGACAGGGATCCTATGGCTACACCTTC.

The chain employs TRBV30 and TRBJ2-7; D is undetermined. The CDR3 length is 13 residues. Germline V gene data show CDR1 as GTSNPN and CDR2 as SVGIG (reference sequence). Trimming pared 3 bases from V and 0 bases from J, leaving 9 bases between. The CDR3 loop is CAWRRIGSYEQYF. CDR3 nucleotides: TGTGCCTGGAGGAGAATTGGCTCCTACGAGCAGTACTTC.

V gene TRBV28 combines with J gene TRBJ2-1; unclear D gene. The CDR3 covers 14 residues. Trimming stripped 6 bases from V and 4 bases from J, with 13 bases between. Germline loops: CDR1 MDHEN, CDR2 SYDVKM. This CDR3 is CASRSGVVYNEQFF. The CDR3 DNA sequence: TGTGCCAGCAGGTCAGGTGTGGTTTACAATGAGCAGTTCTTC. Complete variable domain (other parts from reference TRBV28 and TRBJ2-1): DVKVTQSSRYLVKRTGEKVFLECVQDMDHENMFWYRQDPGLGLRLIYFSYDVKMKEKGDIPEGYSVSREKKERFSLILESASTNQTSMYLCASRSGVVYNEQFFGPGTRLTVL.

Here the CDR3 reads CASSLFIGGRVHEQYF. The CDR3 DNA reads TGTGCCAGCAGTTTATTTATCGGCGGCAGGGTACACGAGCAGTACTTC. V gene TRBV28 combines with J gene TRBJ2-7; perhaps TRBD1 as D (5 bases). Trimming removed 1 base from V and 5 bases from J, with 18 bases in between. The CDR3 is 16 amino acids. Germline CDR1 is MDHEN and CDR2 is SYDVKM.

The chain joins TRBV5-1 to TRBJ2-2; D possibly corresponds to TRBD1 (5 bases). The V end was cut by 6 bases, the J end by 5 bases, with 11 bases between. The CDR3 totals 13 residues. The germline CDR1 and CDR2 sequences are SGHRS and YFSETQ. The CDR3 loop is CASNQGLTGELFF. As DNA, the CDR3 is TGCGCCAGCAATCAGGGTTTAACCGGGGAGCTGTTTTTT.